The 25 T cell receptor beta chains below were found in one sample sequenced in a study of shared clonotypes between healthy human individuals (dated by TCRdb to 2018 to 2020). Libraries were constructed by the immunoSEQ multiplex PCR assay. As stored in TCRdb, this immuneACCESS dataset retains in-frame rearrangements with V and J assigned. A fraction of the clones does not appear; measured against another copy, unresolved V genes explain less than half of the discrepancy, and the remainder lacks a known reason. Present in this sample are 470,000 or so clones, almost 80% of which were seen just once. Of the sample, about 11% falls within the top ten clones. Sequenced sample: PBMCs. These receptors were obtained from a woman aged 40-49 years in good health. Some clones in this sample may be carry-over from other donors' samples.

This chain joins TRBV5-4 and TRBJ2-7, with a tentative D call TRBD2 (5 bases). Germline-derived CDR1 and CDR2 are SGHNT and YYREEE (reference sequence). The CDR3 length is 14 residues. V lost 1 base and J lost 2, with 10 bases in between. The CDR3 DNA follows: TGTGCCAGCAGCTTGAGAACCGGGACCTACGAGCAGTACTTC. Translated, it gives CASSLRTGTYEQYF.

This clone showed up just once. The rearrangement uses TRBV11-2 and TRBJ2-7; the D gene is possibly TRBD1 (5 bases). Germline CDR1 reads SGHAT; CDR2 reads FQNNGV. The CDR3 contains 15 residues. Trimming pared 3 bases from V and 3 bases from J, leaving 15 bases between. CDR3 DNA sequence: TGTGCCAGCAGCTTGGCAGGGTTCGGGCGCTACGAGCAGTACTTC. Translating it yields CASSLAGFGRYEQYF.

The chain joins TRBV6-6 to TRBJ1-5; the match to TRBD1 covers 7 bases. The germline gives CDR1 MNHNY, CDR2 SVGAGI (reference sequence). CDR3 length: 14 residues. The V and J ends lost 5 bases and 7 bases, in that order; junction bases with no gene match: 8. The CDR3 protein is CASSPYTGEQPQHF. CDR3 bases: TGTGCCAGCAGTCCTTATACAGGGGAGCAGCCCCAGCATTTT.

The chain couples TRBV7-2 to TRBJ2-7; tentatively, D is TRBD1 (5 bases). Trimming took off 4 bases at V and 5 bases at J, with 12 bases between the two ends. The germline gives CDR1 SGHTA, CDR2 FQGNSA. There are 13 residues in the CDR3. CDR3 sequence (DNA): TGTGCCAGCAGCTCAGACACAGGTAACGAGCAGTACTTC. This codes for CASSSDTGNEQYF.

This clone has just one count. The rearrangement uses TRBV18 and TRBJ2-1; TRBD2 matches 8 bases. CDR1 KGHSH and CDR2 LQKENI come from the germline V gene. After removal of 0 bases from V and 4 bases from J, the junction contained 2 bases not matched to a gene. The CDR3 spans 15 residues. The CDR3 here is CASSPPTSGYNEQFF. In DNA, the CDR3 is TGTGCCAGCTCACCACCTACTAGCGGTTACAATGAGCAGTTCTTC.

In its sample, this clone was seen once. V gene TRBV11-1 combines with J gene TRBJ2-1; D is possibly TRBD2 (5 bases). Deletions cut 0 bases from V and 4 bases from J, with 13 bases between. The CDR3 length is 16 residues. Germline-derived CDR1 and CDR2 are SGHAT and FQDESV (reference sequence). The CDR3 DNA sequence: TGTGCCAGCAGCTTAGCGCACGGGGTAGCTTACAATGAGCAGTTCTTC. Translation: CASSLAHGVAYNEQFF.

CDR3 bases: TGTGCCAGCAGCTTGGAGGTTTATGGTAGCGTGTCCTACAATGAGCAGTTCTTC. Translated: CASSLEVYGSVSYNEQFF. The J gene is TRBJ2-1, the V gene TRBV11-1; maybe TRBD2 (5 bases). The CDR3 runs 18 residues. Germline CDR1 SGHAT, CDR2 FQDESV (reference sequence). V lost 3 bases and J 1 base, leaving 19 bases between the germline ends. Full variable domain (rest looked up from reference TRBV11-1 and TRBJ2-1): EAEVAQSPRYKITEKSQAVAFWCDPISGHATLYWYRQILGQGPELLVQFQDESVVDDSQLPKDRFSAERLKGVDSTLKIQPAELGDSAMYLCASSLEVYGSVSYNEQFFGPGTRLTVL.

In regard to this clone: The same CDR3 arises from other DNA sequences in this sample as well. The V and J genes are TRBV18 and TRBJ2-6; weak D call: TRBD2 (6 bases). Looked up from germline, CDR1 is KGHSH and CDR2 is LQKENI. This CDR3 contains 18 residues. The V gene lost 3 bases and the J gene lost 0 bases, with 15 bases spanning the gap. This CDR3 is CASSPRGTDFSGANVLTF. The DNA for the CDR3 is TGTGCCAGCTCACCGCGCGGGACCGATTTCTCTGGGGCCAACGTCCTGACTTTC.

The rearrangement joins TRBV7-2 to TRBJ2-5, with D tentatively TRBD1 or TRBD2 (5 bases each). This CDR3 has 14 amino acids. V lost 5 bases and J 2 bases, leaving 12 bases between the germline ends. Germline CDR1 reads SGHTA; CDR2 reads FQGNSA. The chain's CDR3 is CASSPTGPQETQYF. DNA of the CDR3: TGTGCCAGCAGCCCCACGGGACCTCAAGAGACCCAGTACTTC.

The chain carries TRBV4-1 and TRBJ1-2, with 7 bases matching TRBD1. The J segment lost 7 bases and the V segment lost 0 bases, leaving 8 bases of the junction unmatched. The CDR3 has 15 amino acids. The germline gives CDR1 MGHRA, CDR2 YSYEKL. The CDR3: CASSQDGNRGVGYTF. Written as DNA, the CDR3 is TGCGCCAGCAGCCAAGATGGGAACAGGGGTGTTGGCTACACCTTC.

Here the CDR3 reads CASSNQGRTEAFF. Written as DNA, the CDR3 is TGTGCCAGCAGTAATCAGGGTCGCACTGAAGCTTTCTTT. The chain has TRBV27 and TRBJ1-1, with D perhaps TRBD1 (5 bases). The V gene lost 5 bases and the J gene lost 4 bases, with 11 bases spanning the gap. Germline lookup yields CDR1 MNHEY and CDR2 SMNVEV (reference sequence). This CDR3 is built from 13 residues.

The chain couples TRBV6-5 to TRBJ2-3; TRBD2 matches 13 bases. This CDR3 is built from 15 residues. Germline CDR1 MNHEY, CDR2 SVGAGI. The V and J ends lost 5 bases and 4 bases, in that order; junction bases with no gene match: 3. This CDR3 is CASSQTSGRADTQYF. The CDR3 DNA reads as TGTGCCAGCAGTCAAACTAGCGGGAGGGCAGATACGCAGTATTTT.

V is TRBV5-4 and J is TRBJ2-7, with 8 bases matching TRBD2. Trimming cost V 0 bases and J 2 bases; bases outside gene matches: 4. Germline values: CDR1 SGHNT, CDR2 YYREEE (reference sequence). The CDR3 runs 15 residues. CDR3 nucleotide sequence: TGTGCCAGCAGCTTGGGCCTAGCGGGTACCTACGAGCAGTACTTC. This sequence encodes CASSLGLAGTYEQYF.

This chain uses TRBV15 with TRBJ2-7, with 13 nucleotides matching TRBD2. This CDR3 contains 16 residues. Germline CDR1 is LNHNV and CDR2 is YYDKDF (reference sequence). J was trimmed by 4 bases and V by 1 base; bases with no gene match: 4. The CDR3 loop reads CATSRGALAGGYEQYF. The CDR3 DNA is TGTGCCACCAGCAGAGGGGCACTAGCGGGAGGGTACGAGCAGTACTTC.

This chain's CDR3 is CASSHVTGKNYGYTF. The DNA of the CDR3 is TGTGCCAGCAGCCATGTAACAGGGAAGAACTATGGCTACACCTTC. The chain carries TRBV14 and TRBJ1-2; a weak D match, TRBD1 (6 bases). The CDR3 consists of 15 residues. V lost 3 bases, J lost 2 bases, and 13 bases lay in between. Germline CDR1 reads SGHDN; CDR2 reads FVKESK.

The chain links TRBV4-1 to TRBJ2-7, with 13 bases matching TRBD2. CDR1 and CDR2 (germline): MGHRA, YSYEKL. The CDR3 is made up of 17 amino acids. V shed 1 base and J 4 bases; nucleotides not matched to a gene: 7. CDR3 sequence reads: CASSQVELAGGPYEQYF. As DNA, the CDR3 is TGCGCCAGCAGCCAAGTGGAACTAGCGGGAGGGCCGTACGAGCAGTACTTC.

The chain carries TRBV19 and TRBJ2-3; 11 bases agree with TRBD2. The J segment lost 3 bases and the V segment lost 5 bases, leaving 4 bases of the junction unmatched. This CDR3 has 15 amino acids. Germline lookup yields CDR1 LNHDA and CDR2 SQIVND (reference sequence). For the CDR3, the DNA is TGTGCCAGTAGTTGGACTAGCGGGCATACAGATACGCAGTATTTT. As protein: CASSWTSGHTDTQYF.

This clone was counted many times. This same CDR3 is encoded by further DNA sequences in the sample. V is TRBV28 and J is TRBJ2-7; no reliable D call. V shed 6 bases and J shed 0 bases, with 3 bases lying between them. The germline CDR1 and CDR2 sequences are MDHEN and SYDVKM. This CDR3 is 11 amino acids long. CDR3 sequence: CASSSSYEQYF. Written as DNA, the CDR3 is TGTGCCAGCAGCTCCTCCTACGAGCAGTACTTC.

The chain couples TRBV27 to TRBJ1-4; 11 bases align to TRBD1. J lost 7 bases, V lost 6 bases, and 13 bases had no gene match. This CDR3 comprises 17 residues. The germline V gene encodes CDR1 MNHEY and CDR2 SMNVEV (reference sequence). The CDR3, as DNA: TGTGCCAGCAGCCCGGGACAGGGGGTCCGTTCGGGTGAAAAACTGTTTTTT. Protein sequence: CASSPGQGVRSGEKLFF.

This chain uses TRBV18 with TRBJ2-3, with D uncertain. Germline V gives CDR1 KGHSH, CDR2 LQKENI. The CDR3 spans 15 residues. Trimming stripped 8 bases from V and 2 bases from J, with 17 bases between. This CDR3 reads CASHPGSRNTDTQYF. The CDR3 nucleotides read TGTGCCAGCCACCCAGGTAGCAGGAACACAGATACGCAGTATTTT.

CDR3 residues: CASSLFPPSNTGELFF. For the CDR3, the DNA is TGTGCCAGCAGCTTATTTCCCCCATCGAACACCGGGGAGCTGTTTTTT. The chain joins TRBV7-2 to TRBJ2-2; no definite D call. Trimming stripped 2 bases from V and 0 bases from J, with 10 bases between. Germline lookup yields CDR1 SGHTA and CDR2 FQGNSA. The CDR3 has 16 residues.

The genes are TRBV4-2 and TRBJ2-3, with D possibly being TRBD2 (6 bases). Germline CDR1 LGHNA, CDR2 YNFKEQ. The CDR3 loop spans 15 amino acids. The ends were cut back, 7 bases at V and 0 bases at J, with 14 bases in the middle. The CDR3 reads CASNPTGDSTDTQYF. The CDR3 DNA reads TGTGCCAGCAACCCGACGGGGGACAGCACAGATACGCAGTATTTT.

As regards this clone: A read error likely explains this, since a far larger clone differs by one base. This chain links TRBV19 with TRBJ2-3, with 7 bases identical to TRBD2. Germline values: CDR1 LNHDA, CDR2 SQIVND (reference sequence). The CDR3 sequence is 14 residues long. CDR3 in amino acids: CASSPAGAVDTQCF. The DNA of the CDR3 is TGTGCCAGCAGTCCGGCGGGAGCTGTAGATACGCAGTGTTTT.

The rearrangement uses TRBV6-4 and TRBJ2-1; 9 positions match TRBD2. Germline V gives CDR1 MRHNA, CDR2 SNTAGT. With 10 bases clipped from V and 6 bases from J, the junction kept 10 bases outside the gene matches. The CDR3 totals 14 residues. The CDR3 nucleotides are TGTGCCACCTCCTTAGCGGGAGACGGCAATGAGCAGTTCTTC. This sequence encodes CATSLAGDGNEQFF.

This chain joins TRBV4-1 and TRBJ2-7; the D gene is possibly TRBD1 (6 bases). CDR3 length: 15 amino acids. Germline loops: CDR1 MGHRA, CDR2 YSYEKL. Trimming left V 0 bases short and J 2 bases short, with 11 bases between. In DNA form, the CDR3 reads TGCGCCAGCAGCCAAGAGCTCAGGGGAGCCTACGAGCAGTACTTC. Amino acid sequence: CASSQELRGAYEQYF.